This T cell receptor beta chain was obtained from a study of lymphopenia after photon versus proton radiotherapy. Study-wide points: Proton therapy kept repertoires fairly stable, unlike photons, which gained effector/memory cells. After the lymphocyte nadir, photon-treated repertoires showed oligoclonal expansion, especially of CD8+ Temra cells.

Profiled with immunoSEQ multiplex PCR; TCRdb holds only in-frame clones, not every one. The sample holds around 64,000 clones, 85% to 95% seen once. A note on this clone: The target antigen is unknown.

V dropped 6 bases and J dropped 3 bases, with 10 bases sitting between them. The CDR3 extends over 12 amino acids. Per germline, CDR1 SGHDT and CDR2 YYEEEE. The sample in question was peripheral blood, obtained from a patient treated with photon-based radiotherapy. The chain couples TRBV5-6 to TRBJ2-7, with unresolved D. This TCR derives from a woman between 35 and 50 years old with cholangiocarcinoma. The CDR3 reads CASNGRSYEQYF. DNA for the CDR3: TGTGCCAGCAATGGTAGGAGCTACGAGCAGTACTTC.